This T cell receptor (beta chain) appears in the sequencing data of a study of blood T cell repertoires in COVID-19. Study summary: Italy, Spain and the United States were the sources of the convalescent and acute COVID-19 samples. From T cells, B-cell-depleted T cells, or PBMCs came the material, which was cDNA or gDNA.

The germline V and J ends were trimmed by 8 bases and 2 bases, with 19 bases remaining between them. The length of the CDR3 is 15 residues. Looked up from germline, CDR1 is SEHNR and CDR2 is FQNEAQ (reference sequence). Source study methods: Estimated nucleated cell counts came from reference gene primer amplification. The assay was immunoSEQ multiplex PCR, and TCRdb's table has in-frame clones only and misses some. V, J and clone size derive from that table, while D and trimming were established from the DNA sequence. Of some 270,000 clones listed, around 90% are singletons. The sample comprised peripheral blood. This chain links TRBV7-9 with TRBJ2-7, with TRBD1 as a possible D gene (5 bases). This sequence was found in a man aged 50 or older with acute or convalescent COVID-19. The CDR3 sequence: CASELGQGGPYEQYF. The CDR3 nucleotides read TGTGCCAGCGAGCTGGGGCAGGGTGGCCCCTACGAGCAGTACTTC.